The 25 T cell receptor beta chains below come from one sample, sequenced in a study of human thymus T cells. Measured with immunoSEQ multiplex PCR; TCRdb has only the in-frame clones, and not every one. The table records 86,000 or so clones, nearly 98% of them present only once. During corrective heart surgery, resections were taken, and the thymus tissue came from them. Sequenced sample: thymus tissue. These receptors were obtained from a boy in the first two years of life with a congenital heart defect but otherwise immunologically healthy.

The chain is built from TRBV14 and TRBJ1-3; D call uncertain. Trimming removed 0 bases from V and 3 bases from J, with 6 bases in between. This CDR3 has 14 amino acids. The germline gives CDR1 SGHDN, CDR2 FVKESK. As DNA, the CDR3 is TGTGCCAGCAGCCAAGAGGTCGTTGGAAACACCATATATTTT. Translating gives CASSQEVVGNTIYF.

V usage is TRBV10-3 and J usage is TRBJ2-1; 7 bases match TRBD1. Germline CDR1 reads ENHRY; CDR2 reads SYGVKD. The CDR3 is 15 amino acids. Trimming cost V 7 bases and J 0 bases; bases outside gene matches: 6. CDR3 nucleotides: TGTGCCATCACGAGGGACAGCAGCTCCTACAATGAGCAGTTCTTC. As protein: CAITRDSSSYNEQFF.

The CDR3 sequence: CASGTGEQNGYTF. The CDR3 DNA reads TGTGCCAGTGGGACAGGGGAACAAAATGGCTACACCTTC. The gene calls are TRBV19 and TRBJ1-2, with 10 positions matching TRBD1. Trimming at V came to 8 bases and at J to 6 bases, leaving 6 bases not matched to a gene. This CDR3 comprises 13 residues. CDR1 and CDR2 from the germline V gene are LNHDA and SQIVND (reference sequence). The full variable domain, rest sourced from reference TRBV19 and TRBJ1-2, is DGGITQSPKYLFRKEGQNVTLSCEQNLNHDAMYWYRQDPGQGLRLIYYSQIVNDFQKGDIAEGYSVSREKKESFPLTVTSAQKNPTAFYLCASGTGEQNGYTFGSGTRLTVV.

The chain links TRBV29-1 to TRBJ1-1; no reliable D call. Germline V gene sequence: CDR1 SQVTM, CDR2 ANQGSEA. V lost 7 bases and J 1 base, leaving 7 bases between the germline ends. The CDR3 is 11 amino acids. This chain's CDR3 is CSEGKNTEAFF. The CDR3 DNA is TGCAGCGAAGGGAAGAACACTGAAGCTTTCTTT.

The chain is built from TRBV11-3 and TRBJ2-7; 7 bases fit TRBD1. The CDR3 runs to 16 residues. Germline-derived CDR1 and CDR2 are SGHNT and YENEEA. V was clipped by 5 bases and J by 0 bases; unmatched bases: 10. CDR3 nucleotides: TGTGCCAGCAGCCCGCGAACGGGACAGTACTCCTACGAGCAGTACTTC. Protein sequence: CASSPRTGQYSYEQYF.

The chain links TRBV6-1 to TRBJ2-1; D gene unclear. V was cut by 2 bases and J by 3 bases, with 8 bases left in between. CDR3 length: 14 residues. CDR1 MNHNS and CDR2 SASEGT come from the germline V gene. CDR3 loop: CASSERADYNEQFF. DNA for the CDR3: TGTGCCAGCAGTGAAAGGGCGGACTACAATGAGCAGTTCTTC.

J is TRBJ1-1 and V is TRBV12-5; D gene uncertain. Germline V gives CDR1 LGHNT, CDR2 FRNRAP. The CDR3 length is 13 residues. V dropped 4 bases and J dropped 7 bases, with 13 bases sitting between them. The CDR3 nucleotides read TGTGCTAGTGGTTCCCCTCACGAGGGTGAAGCTTTCTTT. It specifies CASGSPHEGEAFF.

CDR3: CASSPNGTIMNTEAFF. In nucleotides, the CDR3 is TGTGCCAGCAGCCCCAATGGAACTATCATGAACACTGAAGCTTTCTTT. V usage is TRBV7-4 and J usage is TRBJ1-1; the D is unclear. V shed 5 bases and J shed 0 bases, with 16 bases lying between them. The CDR3 has 16 amino acids. Germline CDR1 and CDR2: SGHVT and SQSDAQ.

This chain joins TRBV7-8 and TRBJ2-5; a weak D match, TRBD1 (6 bases). CDR1 and CDR2 from the germline V gene are SGHVS and FQNEAQ. The CDR3 is 15 amino acids. V lost 3 bases and J 2 bases, leaving 13 bases between the germline ends. The CDR3 region is CASSFRPGDQETQYF. In DNA, the CDR3 is TGTGCCAGCAGCTTCCGCCCAGGGGATCAAGAGACCCAGTACTTC.

The chain employs TRBV7-2 and TRBJ1-5; perhaps TRBD1 as D (6 bases). Germline values: CDR1 SGHTA, CDR2 FQGNSA. This CDR3 is built from 18 residues. V was clipped by 5 bases and J by 3 bases, with 23 bases between them. CDR3 coding DNA: TGTGCCAGCAGCCCATCGGACAGTGGGGTGCGTCACAATCAGCCCCAGCATTTT. Its protein product is CASSPSDSGVRHNQPQHF.

V is TRBV5-4 and J is TRBJ2-1; D may correspond to TRBD1 or TRBD2 (5 bases each). The CDR3 runs 15 residues. Trimming took 1 base from V and 6 from J, leaving 14 bases between them. Germline CDR1 reads SGHNT; CDR2 reads YYREEE (reference sequence). CDR3 DNA sequence: TGTGCCAGCAGCTTGTATCGGCGTGGGACCAATGAGCAGTTCTTC. Its protein is CASSLYRRGTNEQFF.

The rearrangement joins TRBV7-6 to TRBJ2-7; TRBD2 is a possible D gene (6 bases). The germline V gene encodes CDR1 SGHVS and CDR2 FNYEAQ. Deletions cut 5 bases from V and 4 bases from J, with 12 bases between. The CDR3 consists of 13 residues. CDR3 bases: TGTGCCAGCAGCACCGGGACTGTATACGAGCAGTACTTC. It yields the protein CASSTGTVYEQYF.

The chain uses TRBV10-2 and TRBJ1-1; the D gene is possibly TRBD1 (5 bases). This CDR3 contains 18 residues. Germline CDR1 WSHSY, CDR2 SAAADI. V lost 10 bases to trimming and J lost 3 bases, with 30 bases between them. The CDR3 loop reads CATTTQPGTSPLDTEAFF. The CDR3 coding sequence is TGCGCCACCACCACTCAACCCGGGACCTCTCCCTTGGACACTGAAGCTTTCTTT.

The genes are TRBV2 and TRBJ2-2; 12 bases map to TRBD2. Germline V lookup: CDR1 SNHLY, CDR2 FYNNEI. Trimming at V came to 3 bases and at J to 2 bases, leaving 22 bases not matched to a gene. This CDR3 region has 23 residues. DNA for the CDR3: TGTGCCAGCAGTGAGTGGGCAGGGGAATTTCTAGCGGGAGGGCCGCGAAACACCGGGGAGCTGTTTTTT. It is translated as CASSEWAGEFLAGGPRNTGELFF.

The chain links TRBV4-1 to TRBJ2-3; 15 positions agree with TRBD2. V dropped 0 bases and J dropped 4; count of bases not matched to a gene: 2. Germline V gene data show CDR1 as MGHRA and CDR2 as YSYEKL. The CDR3 runs 17 residues. Here the CDR3 DNA reads TGCGCCAGCAGCCAAGATGGACTAGCGGGAGGGCCAGATACGCAGTATTTT. It translates to CASSQDGLAGGPDTQYF.

As DNA, the CDR3 is TGCGCCAGCAGTGAGTCGAAGCCATCCGGGACAAAAAACACTGAAGCTTTCTTT. This translates into CASSESKPSGTKNTEAFF. The chain combines TRBV10-1 with TRBJ1-1; possibly TRBD1 for D (6 bases). Germline loops: CDR1 WNHNN, CDR2 SYGVQD (reference sequence). This CDR3 is built from 18 residues. V dropped 0 bases and J dropped 2 bases, with 19 bases sitting between them.

The chain joins TRBV5-1 to TRBJ2-7, with TRBD2 as a possible D gene (6 bases). V was cut by 4 bases and J by 0 bases, with 14 bases left in between. Looked up from germline, CDR1 is SGHRS and CDR2 is YFSETQ. The CDR3 sequence is 15 residues long. The CDR3: CASSQRGGSSYEQYF. The CDR3 DNA follows: TGCGCCAGCAGCCAGCGTGGGGGGAGCTCCTACGAGCAGTACTTC.

The CDR3 spells CSALWEYGYTF. The CDR3 DNA sequence: TGCAGTGCTTTATGGGAGTATGGCTACACCTTC. V usage is TRBV20-1 and J usage is TRBJ1-2; D call uncertain. Trimming pared 5 bases from V and 5 bases from J, leaving 9 bases between. Germline CDR1 is DFQATT and CDR2 is SNEGSKA (reference sequence). The CDR3 covers 11 residues.

V gene TRBV5-6 combines with J gene TRBJ2-7, with D tentatively TRBD2 (5 bases). Germline lookup yields CDR1 SGHDT and CDR2 YYEEEE. This CDR3 has 18 residues. V was cut by 5 bases and J by 4 bases, with 28 bases left in between. Written as DNA, the CDR3 is TGTGCCAGCAGGAGGGCGCCAGGCTCGAAATTAGAAAGATACGAGCAGTACTTC. It codes for CASRRAPGSKLERYEQYF. The whole variable domain, filled in from reference TRBV5-6 and TRBJ2-7, reads DAGVTQSPTHLIKTRGQQVTLRCSPKSGHDTVSWYQQALGQGPQFIFQYYEEEERQRGNFPDRFSGHQFPNYSSELNVNALLLGDSALYLCASRRAPGSKLERYEQYFGPGTRLTVT.

This clone has a handful of counts. Germline is not matched at one junction end, which may reflect a read error. The rearrangement uses TRBV20-1 and TRBJ1-2; D gene uncertain. From germline, CDR1 is DFQATT and CDR2 SNEGSKA (reference sequence). The CDR3 length is 9 residues. The CDR3, as DNA: TGCAGTGCTAGAGATGGAACGTTCTTC. Protein sequence: CSARDGTFF.

This sequence joins TRBV7-8 and TRBJ2-7; 8 positions match TRBD1. J was trimmed by 4 bases and V by 1 base; bases with no gene match: 12. The germline gives CDR1 SGHVS, CDR2 FQNEAQ. The CDR3 loop spans 17 amino acids. CDR3 protein: CASSLEPSGTGQYEQYF. The CDR3 bases are TGTGCCAGCAGCTTAGAACCGTCCGGGACAGGCCAATACGAGCAGTACTTC.

The J gene is TRBJ1-1, the V gene TRBV27; D is ambiguous. Germline V CDR1 and CDR2: MNHEY, SMNVEV (reference sequence). This CDR3 spans 14 amino acids. Trimming cost V 6 bases and J 4 bases, with 15 bases left between them. The CDR3 nucleotides read TGTGCCAGCAGCGGGCACCACCAAGCCACTGAAGCTTTCTTT. Its protein is CASSGHHQATEAFF.

The chain has TRBV7-2 and TRBJ2-1; D remains ambiguous. The CDR3 covers 19 residues. Germline V gene data show CDR1 as SGHTA and CDR2 as FQGNSA. Trimming took off 1 base at V and 0 bases at J, with 19 bases between the two ends. The CDR3, as DNA: TGTGCCAGCAGCTTAGTACTACCGAAGCTCAACAGCTCCTACAATGAGCAGTTCTTC. Translation: CASSLVLPKLNSSYNEQFF.

This chain connects TRBV6-5 to TRBJ1-1, with no clear D. The germline V gene has CDR1 MNHEY and CDR2 SVGAGI. This CDR3 has 15 amino acids. Trimming removed 8 bases from V and 0 bases from J, with 16 bases in between. The CDR3 reads CASLRRSQVNTEAFF. The DNA for the CDR3 is TGTGCCAGCCTCAGACGCTCACAAGTGAACACTGAAGCTTTCTTT.

V usage is TRBV19 and J usage is TRBJ1-1; D perhaps matches TRBD1 (6 bases). Looked up from germline, CDR1 is LNHDA and CDR2 is SQIVND (reference sequence). V dropped 5 bases and J dropped 1 base, with 20 bases sitting between them. The CDR3 length is 17 residues. The CDR3 DNA reads TGTGCCAGTAGTTTTGCAACAGGGAGGGGCCCGAACACTGAAGCTTTCTTT. Its translation: CASSFATGRGPNTEAFF.